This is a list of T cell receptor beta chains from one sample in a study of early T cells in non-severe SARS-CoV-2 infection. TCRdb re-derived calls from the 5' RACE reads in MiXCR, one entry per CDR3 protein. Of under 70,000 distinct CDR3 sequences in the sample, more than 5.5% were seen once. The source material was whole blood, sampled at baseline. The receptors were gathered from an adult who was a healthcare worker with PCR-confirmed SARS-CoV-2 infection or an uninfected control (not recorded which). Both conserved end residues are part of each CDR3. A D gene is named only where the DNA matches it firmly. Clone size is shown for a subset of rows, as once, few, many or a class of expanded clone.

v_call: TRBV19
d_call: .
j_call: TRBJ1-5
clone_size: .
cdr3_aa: CASSGGFGNQPQHF
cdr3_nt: TGTGCCAGTAGTGGTGGTTTCGGCAATCAGCCCCAGCATTTT

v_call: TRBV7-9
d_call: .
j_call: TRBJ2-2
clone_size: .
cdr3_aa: CASRSEGTGELFF
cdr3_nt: TGTGCCAGCAGAAGTGAGGGCACCGGGGAGCTGTTTTTT

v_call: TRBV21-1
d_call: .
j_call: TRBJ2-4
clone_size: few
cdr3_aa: CASSKNQAHIQYF
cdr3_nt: TGTGCCAGCAGCAAAAACCAGGCCCACATTCAGTACTTC

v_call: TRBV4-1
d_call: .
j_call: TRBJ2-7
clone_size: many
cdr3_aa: CASSPGTPGEQYF
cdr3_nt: TGCGCCAGCAGCCCCGGGACTCCGGGCGAGCAGTACTTC

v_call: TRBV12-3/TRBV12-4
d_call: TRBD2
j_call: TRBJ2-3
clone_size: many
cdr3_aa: CASSNAGLAPDRGTDTQYF
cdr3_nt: TGTGCCAGCAGTAACGCGGGACTAGCGCCTGATCGGGGCACAGATACGCAGTATTTT

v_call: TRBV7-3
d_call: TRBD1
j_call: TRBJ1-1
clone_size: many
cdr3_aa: CASSSLDRGTEVFF
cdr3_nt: TGTGCCAGCAGCTCACTGGACAGGGGCACTGAAGTTTTCTTT

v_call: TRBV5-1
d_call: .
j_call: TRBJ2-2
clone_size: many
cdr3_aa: CASSSTGQANTGELFF
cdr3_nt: TGCGCCAGCAGCTCAACGGGACAAGCGAACACCGGGGAGCTGTTTTTT

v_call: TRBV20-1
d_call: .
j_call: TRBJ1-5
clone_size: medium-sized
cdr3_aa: CSAHSVTNQPQHF
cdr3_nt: TGCAGTGCGCACAGCGTCACCAATCAGCCCCAGCATTTT

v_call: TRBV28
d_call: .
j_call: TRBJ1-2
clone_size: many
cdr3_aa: CASSLLWQGSYGYTF
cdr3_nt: TGTGCCAGCAGTTTATTATGGCAGGGCAGCTATGGCTACACCTTC

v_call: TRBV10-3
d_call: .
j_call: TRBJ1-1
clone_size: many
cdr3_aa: CAISGRGQSNTEAFF
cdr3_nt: TGTGCCATCAGTGGAAGAGGGCAGTCGAACACTGAAGCTTTCTTT

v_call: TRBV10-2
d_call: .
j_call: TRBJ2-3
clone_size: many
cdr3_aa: CASRVAALTDTQYF
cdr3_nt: TGCGCCAGCAGGGTAGCGGCGCTCACAGATACGCAGTATTTT

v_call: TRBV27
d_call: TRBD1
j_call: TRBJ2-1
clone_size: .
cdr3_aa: CASSLLYRGAGNEQFF
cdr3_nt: TGTGCCAGCAGTTTATTGTACAGGGGCGCAGGGAATGAGCAGTTCTTC

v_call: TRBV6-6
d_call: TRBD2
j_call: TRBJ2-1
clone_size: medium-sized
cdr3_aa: CASSSRGAGVSGNEQFF
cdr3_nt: TGTGCCAGCAGTTCCCGGGGAGCGGGAGTTTCAGGGAATGAGCAGTTCTTC